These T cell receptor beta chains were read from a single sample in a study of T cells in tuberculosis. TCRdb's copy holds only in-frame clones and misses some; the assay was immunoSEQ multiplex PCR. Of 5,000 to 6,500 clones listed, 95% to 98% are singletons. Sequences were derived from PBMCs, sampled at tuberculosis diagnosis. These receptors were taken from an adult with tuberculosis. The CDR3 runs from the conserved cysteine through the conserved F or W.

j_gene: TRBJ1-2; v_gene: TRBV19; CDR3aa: CASSTGQGMPYGYTF
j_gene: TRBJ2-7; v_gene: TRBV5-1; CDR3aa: CASSPRGLAEEQYF
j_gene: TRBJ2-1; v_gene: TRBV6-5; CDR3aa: CASRRTGGNNEQFF
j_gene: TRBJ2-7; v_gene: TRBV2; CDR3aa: CASSVSREVYEQYF
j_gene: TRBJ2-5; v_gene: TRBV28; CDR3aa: CASRGRLAGGAETQYF
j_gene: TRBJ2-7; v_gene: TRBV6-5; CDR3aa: CASSYPLYEQYF
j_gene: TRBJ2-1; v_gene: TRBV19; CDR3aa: CASSIRQRYNEQFF
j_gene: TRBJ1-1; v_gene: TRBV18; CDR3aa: CASSPRSGGTEAFF
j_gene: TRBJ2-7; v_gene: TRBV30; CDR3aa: CAWMLAGLAETGREQYF
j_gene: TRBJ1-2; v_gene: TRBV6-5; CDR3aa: CASTYRGGLTYGYTF